This is a list of T cell receptor beta chains from one sample in a study of blood T cell repertoires in COVID-19. The assay was immunoSEQ multiplex PCR, and TCRdb's table has in-frame clones only and misses some. Among 210,000 or so clones listed, 87% were seen once. The sequenced sample was peripheral blood. These receptor sequences come from a woman aged 18-29 years who had recovered from COVID-19. Both conserved end residues are part of each CDR3. Each record gives: CDR3 length, J gene, D gene, V gene, clone size, CDR3 protein, CDR3 DNA. The D gene is left open where the match is weak. Part of the rows lack a size; the others show once, few, many or a class for expanded clones.

>13|TRBJ1-1|TRBD1|TRBV10-1|.
CASSGQGLTEAFF
TGCGCCAGCAGTGGACAGGGGCTCACTGAAGCTTTCTTT
>15|TRBJ2-5|TRBD2|TRBV7-9|.
CASSPRTSGEETQYF
TGTGCCAGCAGCCCTCGGACTAGCGGGGAAGAGACCCAGTACTTC
>13|TRBJ2-3|.|TRBV6-2/TRBV6-3|.
CASSYSETDTQYF
TGTGCCAGCAGTTATAGCGAGACAGATACGCAGTATTTT
>15|TRBJ2-7|TRBD1|TRBV7-6|.
CASSLGSGQGYEQYF
TGTGCCAGCAGCTTGGGTTCGGGACAGGGCTACGAGCAGTACTTC
>12|TRBJ1-2|.|TRBV28|.
CASSLWDTGYTF
TGTGCCAGCAGTTTATGGGACACTGGCTACACCTTC
>14|TRBJ2-2|.|TRBV30|.
CAWTPWPHTGELFF
TGTGCCTGGACGCCCTGGCCCCACACCGGGGAGCTGTTTTTT
>13|TRBJ2-3|.|TRBV5-1|.
CASSLERRDTQYF
TGCGCCAGCAGCTTGGAGCGGAGAGATACGCAGTATTTT
>12|TRBJ2-7|.|TRBV18|.
CASSPSRGEQYF
TGTGCCAGCTCACCAAGCCGGGGAGAGCAGTACTTC
>15|TRBJ2-3|.|TRBV19|.
CASSIEASSTDTQYF
TGTGCCAGTAGTATTGAGGCCAGCAGCACAGATACGCAGTATTTT
>14|TRBJ1-1|.|TRBV6-4|.
CASSGQAGGTEAFF
TGTGCCAGCAGTGGGCAGGCGGGTGGCACTGAAGCTTTCTTT
>17|TRBJ1-5|.|TRBV7-8|few
CASSLEGALPGRQPQHF
TGTGCCAGCAGCTTAGAAGGGGCACTCCCTGGGCGTCAGCCCCAGCATTTT
>16|TRBJ1-5|TRBD1|TRBV28|few
CASSLRGQGAFQPQHF
TGTGCCAGCAGTTTGCGGGGACAGGGGGCATTTCAGCCCCAGCATTTT
>14|TRBJ1-1|.|TRBV9|.
CASSDGQLNTEAFF
TGTGCCAGCAGCGACGGACAGTTGAACACTGAAGCTTTCTTT
>14|TRBJ1-1|.|TRBV5-5|.
CASSLGHWNTEAFF
TGTGCCAGCAGCTTGGGACACTGGAACACTGAAGCTTTCTTT
>12|TRBJ1-6|TRBD1|TRBV6-5|.
CASSSSTGVLHF
TGTGCCAGCAGTTCGTCGACAGGGGTCCTCCACTTT
>15|TRBJ2-7|TRBD2|TRBV6-2/TRBV6-3|.
CASSDTLAGINEQYF
TGTGCCAGCAGTGACACGCTAGCGGGAATCAACGAGCAGTACTTC
>18|TRBJ2-7|.|TRBV4-1|.
CASSQVFLATGPSDEQYF
TGCGCCAGCAGCCAAGTTTTTCTCGCGACAGGACCCTCCGACGAGCAGTACTTC
>15|TRBJ1-4|.|TRBV11-1|.
CASSLDRATNEKLFF
TGTGCCAGCAGCCTCGACAGAGCAACTAATGAAAAACTGTTTTTT
>16|TRBJ2-1|.|TRBV6-5|.
CASSYVAGAGYNEQFF
TGTGCCAGCAGTTACGTCGCGGGGGCGGGTTATAATGAGCAGTTCTTC
>15|TRBJ2-5|TRBD1|TRBV30|.
CAWSEDRGLQETQYF
TGTGCCTGGAGTGAGGACAGGGGGCTTCAAGAGACCCAGTACTTC
>14|TRBJ1-2|TRBD1|TRBV7-9|.
CASSLDRGPYGYTF
TGTGCCAGCAGCTTGGACAGGGGACCCTATGGCTACACCTTC
>15|TRBJ2-3|TRBD1|TRBV5-4|.
CASSLGQGVLDTQYF
TGTGCCAGCAGCCTAGGACAGGGGGTACTCGATACGCAGTATTTT
>18|TRBJ2-2|TRBD2|TRBV4-2|.
CASSQDASGGGYTGELFF
TGTGCCAGCAGCCAAGACGCTAGCGGGGGAGGGTACACCGGGGAGCTGTTTTTT
>14|TRBJ1-1|.|TRBV5-1|.
CASSFGTLNTEAFF
TGCGCCAGCAGCTTCGGGACTTTGAACACTGAAGCTTTCTTT
>10|TRBJ2-4|.|TRBV12-3/TRBV12-4|.
CASKLNIQYF
TGTGCCAGCAAACTAAACATTCAGTACTTC
>16|TRBJ2-5|.|TRBV29-1|.
CSVEAGARASQETQYF
TGCAGCGTTGAAGCTGGTGCCAGGGCCTCCCAAGAGACCCAGTACTTC
>16|TRBJ2-7|TRBD1|TRBV11-2|.
CASSLDLGQGDGEQYF
TGTGCCAGCAGCTTAGACCTAGGACAGGGAGATGGTGAGCAGTACTTC
>16|TRBJ1-1|TRBD1|TRBV30|.
CAWSPHPGQQNTEAFF
TGTGCCTGGAGTCCCCACCCGGGACAGCAGAACACTGAAGCTTTCTTT
>14|TRBJ2-3|TRBD2|TRBV10-2|once
CASKAGGRVDTQYF
TGCGCCAGCAAGGCGGGAGGGCGGGTAGATACGCAGTATTTT
>15|TRBJ2-2|.|TRBV7-2|.
CASSFRGGGTGELFF
TGTGCCAGCAGCTTTCGTGGGGGCGGGACCGGGGAGCTGTTTTTT
>13|TRBJ1-5|.|TRBV30|.
CAWTTGANQPQHF
TGTGCCTGGACAACAGGAGCCAATCAGCCCCAGCATTTT
>15|TRBJ2-7|TRBD1|TRBV10-3|.
CAISEIGQGSYEQYF
TGTGCCATCAGTGAGATAGGACAGGGCTCCTACGAGCAGTACTTC
>18|TRBJ1-5|TRBD1|TRBV13|.
CASSLGRTGGRGNQPQHF
TGTGCCAGCAGCTTAGGGAGGACAGGGGGACGTGGCAATCAGCCCCAGCATTTT
>16|TRBJ2-7|TRBD2|TRBV25-1|once
CASCGTSGTSSYEQYF
TGTGCCAGTTGTGGGACTAGCGGGACAAGCTCCTACGAGCAGTACTTC
>14|TRBJ2-2|.|TRBV5-5|.
CASSQLRAPGELFF
TGTGCCAGCAGCCAGCTCAGGGCACCCGGGGAGCTGTTTTTT
>16|TRBJ2-7|TRBD2|TRBV9|.
CASSPTGTSGISEQYF
TGTGCCAGCAGCCCTACCGGGACTAGCGGGATAAGCGAGCAGTACTTC
>13|TRBJ1-2|.|TRBV25-1|once
CASSAPPGNGYTF
TGTGCCAGCAGTGCCCCGCCAGGAAATGGCTACACCTTC
>12|TRBJ1-2|.|TRBV29-1|.
CSVEGQGSGYTF
TGCAGCGTTGAGGGTCAGGGGTCCGGCTACACCTTC
>16|TRBJ1-1|TRBD1|TRBV7-9|.
CASSPQLGQGSTEAFF
TGTGCCAGCAGCCCCCAATTGGGACAGGGCTCCACTGAAGCTTTCTTT
>17|TRBJ2-3|TRBD2|TRBV6-2/TRBV6-3|.
CASSKLTSGTSTDTQYF
TGTGCCAGCAGTAAACTGACTAGCGGAACTAGCACAGATACGCAGTATTTT